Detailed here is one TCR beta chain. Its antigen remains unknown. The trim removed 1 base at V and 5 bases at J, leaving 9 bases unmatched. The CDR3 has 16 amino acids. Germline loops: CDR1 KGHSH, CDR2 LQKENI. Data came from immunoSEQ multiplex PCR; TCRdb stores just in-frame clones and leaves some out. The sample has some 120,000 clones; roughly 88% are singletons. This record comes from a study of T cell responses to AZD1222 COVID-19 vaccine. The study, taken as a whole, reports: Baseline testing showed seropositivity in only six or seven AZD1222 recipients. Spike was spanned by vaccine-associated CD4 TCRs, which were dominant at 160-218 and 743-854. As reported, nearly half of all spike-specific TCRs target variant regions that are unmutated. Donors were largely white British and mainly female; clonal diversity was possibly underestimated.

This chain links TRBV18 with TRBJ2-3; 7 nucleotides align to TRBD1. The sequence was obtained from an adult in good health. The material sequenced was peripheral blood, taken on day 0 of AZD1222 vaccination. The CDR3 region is CASSPLFDRERDTQYF. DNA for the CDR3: TGTGCCAGCTCACCACTATTCGACAGGGAGAGAGATACGCAGTATTTT. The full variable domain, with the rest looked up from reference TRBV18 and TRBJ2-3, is NAGVMQNPRHLVRRRGQEARLRCSPMKGHSHVYWYRQLPEEGLKFMVYLQKENIIDESGMPKERFSAEFPKEGPSILRIQQVVRGDSAAYFCASSPLFDRERDTQYFGPGTRLTVL.